Listed below are T cell receptor beta chains from one sample, sequenced in a study of blood T cell repertoires in COVID-19. Repertoires were generated with immunoSEQ multiplex PCR, while TCRdb's copy carries only in-frame clones and drops some. The table shows 50,000 to 70,000 clones, with 75% to 85% occurring only once. Sequencing was carried out using peripheral blood. Receptors originate from an older woman with acute or convalescent COVID-19. Both conserved end residues are part of each CDR3.

cdr3_aa | cdr3_length | j_call | v_call
CASSFREPYNEQFF | 14 | TRBJ2-1 | TRBV5-4
CASSQGQMTGELFF | 14 | TRBJ2-2 | TRBV4-1
CASSQVTESGYTF | 13 | TRBJ1-2 | TRBV14
CASSSTGRATSGVTDTQYF | 19 | TRBJ2-3 | TRBV7-3
CASSSFRKEAFF | 12 | TRBJ1-1 | TRBV12-3/TRBV12-4
CASLSGLTKNIQYF | 14 | TRBJ2-4 | TRBV2
CASGRGPANYGYTF | 14 | TRBJ1-2 | TRBV6-5
CASSPGTDTQYF | 12 | TRBJ2-3 | TRBV2
CASSVGQVNTGELFF | 15 | TRBJ2-2 | TRBV18
CAWSVQGGYTF | 11 | TRBJ1-2 | TRBV30
CASSPRNEQFF | 11 | TRBJ2-1 | TRBV7-9
CASSEPQGTSAPQHF | 15 | TRBJ1-5 | TRBV6-1
CASSGGEVTDTQYF | 14 | TRBJ2-3 | TRBV6-4
CASGEGQGVLQPQHF | 15 | TRBJ1-5 | TRBV12-5
CASSPLTAAGDTQYF | 15 | TRBJ2-3 | TRBV18
CASSSPGLANYGYTF | 15 | TRBJ1-2 | TRBV6-2/TRBV6-3
CASSIGPEASTDTQYF | 16 | TRBJ2-3 | TRBV19
CAWSGGEGNYGYTF | 14 | TRBJ1-2 | TRBV30
CASSEEGVPPLHF | 13 | TRBJ1-6 | TRBV2
CASSLFPGQPQHF | 13 | TRBJ1-5 | TRBV5-1
CASSGDILDRLRNQPQHF | 18 | TRBJ1-5 | TRBV19
CASSLSRGSGYEQYF | 15 | TRBJ2-7 | TRBV19
CAITGGRNEKLFF | 13 | TRBJ1-4 | TRBV10-3
CAIRGGDSYNEQFF | 14 | TRBJ2-1 | TRBV10-3
CASSPTGAIQYF | 12 | TRBJ2-4 | TRBV27
CASSSPGFQGGNTIYF | 16 | TRBJ1-3 | TRBV11-2
CASSTTVQGDNEQFF | 15 | TRBJ2-1 | TRBV19
CASSWGTASGDYGYTF | 16 | TRBJ1-2 | TRBV5-1
CAWGGLAGAGTGELFF | 16 | TRBJ2-2 | TRBV30
CASSYSRSQPQHF | 13 | TRBJ1-5 | TRBV6-5
CASSAGGQGYEQYF | 14 | TRBJ2-7 | TRBV9
CASSDGQGPSGGWDTDTQYF | 20 | TRBJ2-3 | TRBV2